The sequence of this T cell receptor beta chain was determined in a study of T cells in Graves' hyperthyroidism and ophthalmopathy (dated by TCRdb to the late 2010s). As for the study more broadly: Peripheral blood was collected at initial diagnosis, before any treatment. The roughly 100 discovery patients were randomly divided into training and test sets at a 7:3 ratio. After blood sampling, hyperthyroidism patients were treated with methimazole at a starting dose of 30 mg daily, and ophthalmopathy patients were treated with high-dose intravenous methylprednisolone. An independent validation cohort of 18 to 20 hyperthyroidism patients and 17 patients who later progressed to ophthalmopathy tested prospective prediction of ophthalmopathy. A discovery cohort of 95 to 100 patients, approximately 45 with Graves' ophthalmopathy and approximately 60 with stable Graves' hyperthyroidism, was used to find distinguishing TCR V-J signatures. The study also compared thyroid tissue and blood T-cell repertoires from 6 or 7 Graves' hyperthyroidism patients. The paper describes TCR Vbeta CDR3 sequencing of 140 or so peripheral blood samples, made up of some 42 ophthalmopathy patients, roughly 75 hyperthyroidism patients and roughly 17 progressor patients.

The CDR3, from cysteine to phenylalanine, totals 14 residues. The DNA shown is the 42-base CDR3, in frame from base 1. The germline V gene gives CDR1 as SQVTM and CDR2 as ANQGSEA. V is reduced by 4 bases and J by 1 base, leaving a spacing of 14 bases between them. Amplification of TCR beta CDR3 regions was carried out from RNA transcripts. The first round of RT-PCR for the TCR CDR3 was performed with the HTBI primer set and the Qiagen OneStep RT-PCR kit. Libraries were constructed in a second round of multiplex PCR, after which size selection and purification were carried out. Paired-end sequencing of the libraries was performed with 100 bp reads on an Illumina HiSeq2000. Concerning the study's data processing: SOAPnuke was used to process the raw data, removing reads that contained adapters or uncalled bases, had a mean Phred below 15, or lacked an exact match to the constant primer or identifier. High-quality paired reads were merged with COPE v1.2.5, and unique nucleotide sequences were defined as clonotypes. MiTCR v1.1 was used to align the clonotypes against IMGT TRBV, TRBD and TRBJ reference segments. The analysis was restricted to V-J combinations with a frequency above 0.0001, which together covered just over 99% of the repertoires. The TCS score was defined as the ratio of F50 (clonal expansion) to E x V (chaos), calculated using BLOSUM62-based TCRdist between CDR3 peptides within each V-J. Welch's t-statistics and random forest reduced approximately 520 V-J features to about 13, which were used in a naive Bayes classifier (R e1071). The public reads were reprocessed in TCRdb via fastp at Q25 and MiXCR, keeping in-frame beta chains. Each CDR3 protein appears once, grouped with its most common genes and DNA. The V and J calls follow TCRdb's processing rather than the paper's. A total of approximately 600,000 distinct CDR3 sequences appear in this sample, around 13% of them only once. 5.5% to 7.5% of the sample goes to the ten largest clones.

Study-wide findings and limitations: In validation, the model predicted progression to ophthalmopathy with around 71% sensitivity and roughly 72% specificity, a median of about 6 months before onset. A 13 V-J signature model separated ophthalmopathy from stable hyperthyroidism, with over 85% sensitivity and 81.08% specificity in cross-validation and 80%/75% in testing. No statistical method was used to fix the sample size in advance, and group allocation was not hidden from the investigators. Most expanded thyroid clonotypes (frequency above 0.001) were also found in blood, which suggests that blood repertoires may mirror thyroid immune responses.

Hyperthyroidism patients were newly diagnosed, with disease duration under 2 months, and aged 18 to 65 years. Patients with uncontrolled infections, other autoimmune diseases, pregnancy or lactation were excluded. Diagnoses were established on the basis of clinical symptoms, serum thyroxine and TRAb, thyroid ultrasound, and orbital computed tomography. For progressor patients, blood was drawn at the first diagnosis of hyperthyroidism, before any ophthalmopathy symptoms had appeared. PBMCs were isolated from around 10 ml of fresh peripheral blood by Ficoll-Paque density gradient centrifugation. Progressor patients were defined as those initially diagnosed with Graves' hyperthyroidism in whom ophthalmopathy developed during follow-up. Trizol reagent was used to extract total RNA, and RNA quality was then checked on an Agilent 2100 Bioanalyzer. For this clonotype: It has no known antigen specificity. Within one base of it there is no much larger clone, and no base qualities were kept.

This sequence originates from a woman aged 30 to 39 with Graves' hyperthyroidism that later progressed to Graves' ophthalmopathy. The V and J segments used are TRBV29-1 and TRBJ2-7, with an unclear D gene assignment. Sequenced input: blood. The DNA reads TGCAGCGTTGTCTTCCAGGCTGATTCCTACGAGCAGTACTTC. The resulting protein is CSVVFQADSYEQYF.